These T cell receptor beta chains were read from a single sample in a study of blood T cell repertoires in COVID-19. The protocol was immunoSEQ multiplex PCR, while the TCRdb copy is restricted to in-frame clones and leaves out a portion. Of under 300,000 clones in the sample, about 83% were seen once. Sample: peripheral blood. The source of these receptors is a human donor in a cohort sampled during active COVID-19. Both conserved end residues are part of each CDR3. D genes are given only for firm matches. Only some rows state a clone size, as once, few, many or a class for expanded clones.

d_gene | len | j_gene | v_gene | abundance | CDR3nt | CDR3aa
NA | 15 | TRBJ2-1 | TRBV19 | NA | TGTGCCAGTACCCTCTGGGCGGGAAGGGAGAATGAGCAGTTCTTC | CASTLWAGRENEQFF
NA | 14 | TRBJ1-2 | TRBV6-5 | NA | TGTGCCAGTCTACCAGGGGAATCTAACTATGGCTACACCTTC | CASLPGESNYGYTF
NA | 12 | TRBJ2-5 | TRBV11-2 | NA | TGTGCCAGCAGCTTAGTCAGAGAGACCCAGTACTTC | CASSLVRETQYF
TRBD1 | 14 | TRBJ2-1 | TRBV2 | NA | TGTGCCACCGCCCGGGACAGGGTATTCGATGAGCAGTTCTTC | CATARDRVFDEQFF
NA | 15 | TRBJ1-5 | TRBV9 | NA | TGTGCCAGCAGCGTAGGTGTACAGCTCAATCAGCCCCAGCATTTT | CASSVGVQLNQPQHF
TRBD2 | 15 | TRBJ2-3 | TRBV6-5 | NA | TGTGCCAGCAGTCGTAGCGGGAGGGGTACAGATACGCAGTATTTT | CASSRSGRGTDTQYF
NA | 16 | TRBJ1-6 | TRBV5-5 | NA | TGTGCCAGCAGCTTCCCGGGGAGCTCCTATAATTCACCCCTCCACTTT | CASSFPGSSYNSPLHF
NA | 13 | TRBJ1-4 | TRBV5-1 | NA | TGCGCCAGCAGCCCTACGGGATCTGAAAAACTGTTTTTT | CASSPTGSEKLFF
TRBD2 | 15 | TRBJ2-3 | TRBV5-4 | NA | TGTGCCAGCGCTTTCGGACTAGCCGGCACAGATACGCAGTATTTT | CASAFGLAGTDTQYF
NA | 12 | TRBJ2-5 | TRBV29-1 | once | TGCAGCGTCGATCGGGGGAGAGAGACCCAGTACTTC | CSVDRGRETQYF
NA | 13 | TRBJ2-5 | TRBV5-1 | NA | TGCGCCAGCAGCTTGAGGGGATCCGAGACCCAGTACTTC | CASSLRGSETQYF
NA | 15 | TRBJ2-7 | TRBV6-5 | few | TGTGCCAGCAGTTCCCCGGACGGGAGCCCCTACGAGCAGTACTTC | CASSSPDGSPYEQYF
TRBD2 | 15 | TRBJ2-7 | TRBV11-2 | many | TGTGCCAGCAGCCCAACTAGCGGGAGATCTCAAGAGCAGTACTTC | CASSPTSGRSQEQYF
NA | 13 | TRBJ1-2 | TRBV7-9 | NA | TGTGCCAGCAGTTTAGTAGCTAACTATGGCTACACCTTC | CASSLVANYGYTF
NA | 13 | TRBJ2-7 | TRBV12-3/TRBV12-4 | NA | TGTGCCAGCAGCTGGGACTTGGCCTACGAGCAGTACTTC | CASSWDLAYEQYF
NA | 15 | TRBJ2-1 | TRBV2 | once | TGTGCCAGCAGTGAAGGCTTAGCGAGAGGGAATGAGCAGTTCTTC | CASSEGLARGNEQFF
NA | 13 | TRBJ2-7 | TRBV29-1 | NA | TGCAGCGTTTTGCGCGGGGTCACCTACGAGCAGTACTTC | CSVLRGVTYEQYF
TRBD1 | 14 | TRBJ1-2 | TRBV28 | NA | TGTGCCAGCACTAGGGACAGCTTCGTTGATGGCTACACCTTC | CASTRDSFVDGYTF
NA | 19 | TRBJ2-3 | TRBV21-1 | NA | TGTGCCAGCAGCAAGGAAAAAGTTTATGTGGGAGGGCTTGGAGATACGCAGTATTTT | CASSKEKVYVGGLGDTQYF
TRBD1 | 13 | TRBJ2-1 | TRBV5-1 | NA | TGCGCCAGCAGCTCCGACACGGACAGGGTGCCTTTCTTC | CASSSDTDRVPFF
TRBD1 | 16 | TRBJ1-1 | TRBV4-2 | NA | TGTGCCAGCAGCCAAGACCCGGGACAGGCGAACACTGAAGCTTTCTTT | CASSQDPGQANTEAFF
TRBD2 | 20 | TRBJ2-1 | TRBV4-1 | NA | TGCGCCAGCAGCCAAGATATCTGGCCCCGGAAACGCCGGGAGGAACGGGAGCAGTTCTTC | CASSQDIWPRKRREEREQFF
TRBD2 | 15 | TRBJ2-3 | TRBV11-3 | NA | TGTGCCAGCAGCTCCGGGACTAGCGGCACAGATACGCAGTATTTT | CASSSGTSGTDTQYF
TRBD1 | 15 | TRBJ2-2 | TRBV10-1 | NA | TGCGCCAGCAGTGCCGGGACAGGGTTCATGGGGGAGCTGTTTTTT | CASSAGTGFMGELFF
NA | 13 | TRBJ2-7 | TRBV6-5 | NA | TGTGCCAGCAGTTACGCCGGTCCCTACGAGCAGTACTTC | CASSYAGPYEQYF
TRBD1 | 15 | TRBJ1-1 | TRBV6-6 | NA | TGTGCCAGCAGCGTACGACAGGGTCGGGACACTGAAGCTTTCTTT | CASSVRQGRDTEAFF
TRBD1 | 12 | TRBJ1-6 | TRBV7-9 | NA | TGTGCCAGCACGGACAGGGATTCACCCCTCCACTTT | CASTDRDSPLHF
TRBD1 | 16 | TRBJ1-2 | TRBV5-1 | NA | TGCGCCAGCAGCTTGGAGGGGGCATTAGCTAACTATGGCTACACCTTC | CASSLEGALANYGYTF
NA | 15 | TRBJ1-6 | TRBV19 | once | TGTGCCAGCCAACCCGGGACAATCTATAATTCACCCCTCCACTTT | CASQPGTIYNSPLHF
NA | 12 | TRBJ1-1 | TRBV11-2 | once | TGTGCCAGCAGCCGGGACTACACTGAAGCTTTCTTT | CASSRDYTEAFF
NA | 13 | TRBJ1-1 | TRBV18 | once | TGTGCCAGCTCCCGACAGGAAGACACTGAAGCTTTCTTT | CASSRQEDTEAFF
TRBD1 | 15 | TRBJ2-1 | TRBV5-8 | NA | TGTGCCAGCAGCGGCGGACAGGGGGGCTACAATGAGCAGTTCTTC | CASSGGQGGYNEQFF
NA | 15 | TRBJ2-3 | TRBV9 | NA | TGTGCCAGCAGCGTGGGCGGGGTAAGCACAGATACGCAGTATTTT | CASSVGGVSTDTQYF
TRBD2 | 16 | TRBJ2-5 | TRBV7-2 | NA | TGTGCCAGCAGCTCCCGACTAGCCCCGACGGTGGAGACCCAGTACTTC | CASSSRLAPTVETQYF
TRBD1 | 18 | TRBJ2-7 | TRBV6-6 | NA | TGTGCCAGCAGTCAGACCTCGAGGGGGCTAAACCCCCTCGGGGAGCAGTACTTC | CASSQTSRGLNPLGEQYF
TRBD2 | 15 | TRBJ2-7 | TRBV5-1 | once | TGCGCCAGCAGCTCATCAGCGGGGGGGCCAGACGAGCAGTACTTC | CASSSSAGGPDEQYF
NA | 14 | TRBJ1-1 | TRBV4-2 | NA | TGTGCCAGCAGCCAAGATCCGGGTAACACTGAAGCTTTCTTT | CASSQDPGNTEAFF
NA | 13 | TRBJ2-3 | TRBV5-4 | NA | TGTGCCAGCAGCTCCAGGGGGGCAGATACGCAGTATTTT | CASSSRGADTQYF
TRBD1 | 14 | TRBJ2-5 | TRBV6-5 | NA | TGTGCCAGCAGTTACTCGGGACAGGGAGAGACCCAGTACTTC | CASSYSGQGETQYF
NA | 16 | TRBJ1-5 | TRBV27 | few | TGTGCCAGCAGTCCGAAACAGGGTTTGGGCAATCAGCCCCAGCATTTT | CASSPKQGLGNQPQHF
NA | 14 | TRBJ1-6 | TRBV25-1 | NA | TGTGCCAGCAGTGAAGCCTACAGGGACTCACCCCTCCACTTT | CASSEAYRDSPLHF
NA | 16 | TRBJ2-7 | TRBV16 | once | TGTGCCAGCAGCCTCCGGGGAGGGGGGCCTAGCGGTGAGCAGTACTTC | CASSLRGGGPSGEQYF
NA | 14 | TRBJ2-2 | TRBV18 | NA | TGTGCCAGCTCACCGAGGCAGAACACCGGGGAGCTGTTTTTT | CASSPRQNTGELFF
NA | 16 | TRBJ1-4 | TRBV27 | NA | TGTGCCAGCAGTGGGACATGGGGGGGATCTAATGAAAAACTGTTTTTT | CASSGTWGGSNEKLFF
TRBD1 | 17 | TRBJ1-2 | TRBV7-6 | NA | TGTGCCAGCAGCTTAGTTAGGACAGGGGGCACGGTGAATGGCTACACCTTC | CASSLVRTGGTVNGYTF
TRBD1 | 15 | TRBJ2-7 | TRBV6-5 | NA | TGTGCCAGCAGAAAGGGAAAGGGGGCGAAGTACGAGCAGTACTTC | CASRKGKGAKYEQYF
NA | 14 | TRBJ1-2 | TRBV5-8 | NA | TGTGCCAGCAAAATAACCCACAGGAACTATGGCTACACCTTC | CASKITHRNYGYTF
NA | 12 | TRBJ1-1 | TRBV5-4 | NA | TGTGCCAGCAGCTATTTATACACTGAAGCTTTCTTT | CASSYLYTEAFF
NA | 14 | TRBJ1-5 | TRBV18 | NA | TGTGCCAGTACTGCCTCTGGAGGCGATCAGCCCCAGCATTTT | CASTASGGDQPQHF
NA | 14 | TRBJ1-6 | TRBV9 | NA | TGTGCCAGCAGCTCAGATGTGGAGAATTCACCCCTCCACTTT | CASSSDVENSPLHF
NA | 17 | TRBJ1-4 | TRBV21-1 | NA | TGTGCCAGCAGCAAAGAGGGGGCGGCGATCCCTAATGAAAAACTGTTTTTT | CASSKEGAAIPNEKLFF
NA | 13 | TRBJ1-1 | TRBV6-5 | NA | TGTGCCAGCACCCAGACAGGGAACACTGAAGCTTTCTTT | CASTQTGNTEAFF
TRBD1 | 16 | TRBJ2-2 | TRBV5-8 | NA | TGTGCCAGCAGCTCTTGGACAGGGTCGAACACCGGGGAGCTGTTTTTT | CASSSWTGSNTGELFF
NA | 16 | TRBJ2-3 | TRBV11-2 | NA | TGTGCCAGCAGCTTAGGTCCGGGGGAGGTCACAGATACGCAGTATTTT | CASSLGPGEVTDTQYF